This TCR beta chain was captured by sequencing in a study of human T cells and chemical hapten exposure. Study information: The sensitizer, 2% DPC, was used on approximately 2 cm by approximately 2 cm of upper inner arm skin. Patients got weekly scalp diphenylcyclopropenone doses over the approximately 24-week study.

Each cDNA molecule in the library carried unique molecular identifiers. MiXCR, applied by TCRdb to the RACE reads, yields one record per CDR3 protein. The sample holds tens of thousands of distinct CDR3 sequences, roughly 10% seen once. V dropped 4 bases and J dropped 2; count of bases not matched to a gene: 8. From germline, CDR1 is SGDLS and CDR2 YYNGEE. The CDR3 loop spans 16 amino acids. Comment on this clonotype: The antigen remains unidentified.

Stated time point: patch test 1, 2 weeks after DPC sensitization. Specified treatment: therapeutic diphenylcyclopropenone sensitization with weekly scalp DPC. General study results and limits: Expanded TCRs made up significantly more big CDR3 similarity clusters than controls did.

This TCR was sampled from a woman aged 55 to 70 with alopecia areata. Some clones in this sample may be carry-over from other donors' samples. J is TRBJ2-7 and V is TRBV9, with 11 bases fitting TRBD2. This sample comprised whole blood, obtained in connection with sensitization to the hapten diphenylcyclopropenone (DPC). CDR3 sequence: CASSLAPSGGPYEQYF. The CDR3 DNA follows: TGTGCCAGCAGCTTGGCCCCTAGCGGGGGGCCCTACGAGCAGTACTTC. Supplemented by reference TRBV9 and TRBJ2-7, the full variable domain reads DSGVTQTPKHLITATGQRVTLRCSPRSGDLSVYWYQQSLDQGLQFLIQYYNGEERAKGNILERFSAQQFPDLHSELNLSSLELGDSALYFCASSLAPSGGPYEQYFGPGTRLTVT.